A selection of T cell receptor beta chains follows, all from one sample in a study of shared clonotypes between healthy human individuals. Profiled with immunoSEQ multiplex PCR; TCRdb holds only in-frame clones, not every one. The sample holds about 460,000 clones, 70% to 80% seen once. Input material: PBMCs. The receptors were gathered from a woman in her thirties or forties in good health. Some clones in this sample may be carry-over from other donors' samples. Each CDR3 is given with its conserved first and last residue. D genes are given only for firm matches. Rows give clone size only sometimes, using once, few, many, or a class for an expanded clone.

>TRBJ2-5|-|-|TRBV2
TGTGCCAGCAGTGCTGACTCGACAGGACAAGAGACCCAGTACTTC
CASSADSTGQETQYF
>TRBJ2-5|-|-|TRBV4-2
TGTGCCAGCAGCCAGCTGAGAGAATTGGAGACCCAGTACTTC
CASSQLRELETQYF
>TRBJ2-1|-|few|TRBV7-9
TGTGCCAGCAGCTTGAACCGACAGAATTCCTACAATGAGCAGTTCTTC
CASSLNRQNSYNEQFF
>TRBJ2-1|-|few|TRBV4-1
TGCGCCAGCAGCCAAGAAGGCAGCTCCCCCTACAATGAGCAGTTCTTC
CASSQEGSSPYNEQFF
>TRBJ1-3|-|few|TRBV5-1
TGCGCCAGCAGCTCCTCGGGCTCTGGAAACACCATATATTTT
CASSSSGSGNTIYF
>TRBJ2-7|-|few|TRBV27
TGTGCCAGCCGTCCCCCAGGCGCGGGGTCCTACGAGCAGTACTTC
CASRPPGAGSYEQYF
>TRBJ1-2|-|-|TRBV30
TGTGCCTGGAGTGAGACAGCTCTTAACTATGGCTACACCTTC
CAWSETALNYGYTF
>TRBJ2-1|TRBD2|-|TRBV9
TGTGCCAGCAGCGTCGGACTAGCGGGATCCTCCTACAATGAGCAGTTCTTC
CASSVGLAGSSYNEQFF
>TRBJ1-1|-|-|TRBV2
TGTGCCAGCACCCCAATCAGGGAGGACACTGAAGCTTTCTTT
CASTPIREDTEAFF
>TRBJ2-3|-|-|TRBV5-1
TGCGCCAGCAGCTTGGGGGTCGGCAGGGACGGTACGCAGTATTTT
CASSLGVGRDGTQYF
>TRBJ1-2|TRBD1|-|TRBV7-9
TGTGCCAGCAGCCCGGGACAGGGGACGCGGGATGGCTACACCTTC
CASSPGQGTRDGYTF
>TRBJ1-1|TRBD1|-|TRBV7-3
TGTGCCAGCAGCTCAACAGGGGGCCTAGAAGCTTTCTTT
CASSSTGGLEAFF
>TRBJ2-7|TRBD1|-|TRBV11-2
TGTGCCAGCAGCTACCCGGGACAGGGGTCCTACGAGCAGTACTTC
CASSYPGQGSYEQYF
>TRBJ1-5|-|-|TRBV30
TGTGCCTGGAGTGTACGGGCAGGGGGCAATCAGCCCCAGCATTTT
CAWSVRAGGNQPQHF
>TRBJ2-3|-|-|TRBV7-2
TGTGCCAGCAGCTTAGACAGGGAGATAGATACGCAGTATTTT
CASSLDREIDTQYF
>TRBJ1-1|TRBD1|-|TRBV4-2
TGTGCCAGCAGCCAGAAGTCAGGACAGGACACTGAAGCTTTCTTT
CASSQKSGQDTEAFF